This is a list of T cell receptor beta chains from one sample in a study of blood T cell repertoires in COVID-19. Produced via immunoSEQ multiplex PCR; TCRdb's table is partial and in-frame only. This sample has some 460,000 clones, with roughly 87% found just once. Sequencing input: PBMCs or T cells enriched from blood (not recorded which). The receptors come from a woman in her late teens or twenties with acute COVID-19. CDR3s include the opening cysteine and the closing phenylalanine or tryptophan. D genes are given only for firm matches. Clone size is not always given. Where it is, it says once, few, many or a class for expanded clones.

TRBJ1-1 NA TRBD1 TRBV7-3 CASSSWGQENTEAFF TGTGCCAGCAGCTCATGGGGACAGGAGAACACTGAAGCTTTCTTT
TRBJ2-5 NA NA TRBV19 CASSIQDNQETQYF TGTGCCAGTAGTATTCAGGACAACCAAGAGACCCAGTACTTC
TRBJ2-5 NA TRBD2 TRBV5-1 CASSLGTSERQETQYF TGCGCCAGCAGCTTGGGGACTAGCGAGCGGCAAGAGACCCAGTACTTC
TRBJ1-2 NA NA TRBV3-1/TRBV3-2 CASSQAGFGGYTF TGTGCCAGCAGTCAAGCAGGGTTCGGGGGCTACACCTTC
TRBJ1-6 NA TRBD1 TRBV19 CASSTGVGHSPLHF TGTGCCAGTAGCACAGGGGTGGGTCATTCACCCCTCCACTTT
TRBJ1-1 once NA TRBV5-1 CASSSGQSNTEAFF TGCGCCAGCAGCTCCGGACAGTCGAACACTGAAGCTTTCTTT
TRBJ2-1 NA NA TRBV29-1 CSTGLHNEQFF TGCAGCACCGGACTCCACAATGAGCAGTTCTTC
TRBJ1-5 NA NA TRBV12-3/TRBV12-4 CASSLPLQPQHF TGTGCCAGCAGTTTACCTCTTCAGCCCCAGCATTTT
TRBJ1-6 few NA TRBV5-1 CASSFSGGGSPLHF TGCGCCAGCAGCTTTTCGGGCGGGGGCTCACCCCTCCACTTT
TRBJ2-1 NA TRBD1 TRBV11-2 CASRGTAYNEQFF TGTGCCAGCAGGGGGACAGCCTACAATGAGCAGTTCTTC
TRBJ2-5 NA NA TRBV11-3 CASSLETQETQYF TGTGCCAGCAGCTTAGAGACTCAAGAGACCCAGTACTTC
TRBJ2-3 NA TRBD2 TRBV10-3 CAISLTSGTSGGFTDTQYF TGTGCCATCAGTCTAACTTCCGGGACTAGCGGCGGATTCACAGATACGCAGTATTTT
TRBJ2-4 NA TRBD1 TRBV12-5 CASGHGQGISKNIQYF TGTGCTAGTGGCCACGGACAGGGGATATCCAAAAACATTCAGTACTTC
TRBJ2-2 NA TRBD2 TRBV4-3 CASSQGAGEGAGELFF TGCGCCAGCAGCCAAGGGGCGGGGGAAGGAGCCGGGGAGCTGTTTTTT
TRBJ2-7 NA NA TRBV7-2 CASSLRGGEGYEQYF TGTGCCAGCAGCTTAAGAGGGGGGGAAGGCTACGAGCAGTACTTC
TRBJ1-1 few NA TRBV27 CASSSSESRVTEAFF TGTGCCAGCAGTTCGTCGGAGAGTCGGGTCACTGAAGCTTTCTTT
TRBJ1-4 NA NA TRBV12-3/TRBV12-4 CASSDQGYEKLFF TGTGCCAGCAGTGACCAGGGTTATGAAAAACTGTTTTTT
TRBJ2-7 NA NA TRBV19 CASSIPSRAEQYF TGTGCCAGTAGTATTCCTTCCAGGGCCGAGCAGTACTTC
TRBJ1-5 NA TRBD1 TRBV6-1 CASSDRDRTFNSNQPQHF TGTGCCAGCAGTGACCGGGACAGGACCTTCAATAGCAATCAGCCCCAGCATTTT
TRBJ1-4 NA NA TRBV28 CATLDSSTNEKLFF TGTGCCACCCTTGACAGTTCGACTAATGAAAAACTGTTTTTT
TRBJ2-7 NA TRBD1 TRBV2 CASSVGQGWNEQYF TGTGCCAGCAGCGTGGGACAGGGTTGGAACGAGCAGTACTTC
TRBJ2-5 NA NA TRBV19 CASSIPRQAETQYF TGTGCCAGTAGTATACCCCGGCAGGCCGAGACCCAGTACTTC
TRBJ1-1 NA NA TRBV5-5 CASTSTVNTEAFF TGTGCCAGCACCTCGACAGTGAACACTGAAGCTTTCTTT
TRBJ2-1 NA TRBD1 TRBV7-3 CASSSGQESHEQFF TGTGCCAGCAGCTCCGGACAGGAGTCCCATGAGCAGTTCTTC
TRBJ2-7 NA NA TRBV14 CASSQGQTYEQYF TGTGCCAGCAGCCAAGGACAAACCTACGAGCAGTACTTC
TRBJ2-5 once TRBD2 TRBV28 CASHSGVYQETQYF TGTGCCAGTCATAGCGGGGTGTACCAAGAGACCCAGTACTTC
TRBJ1-2 few TRBD1 TRBV7-3 CASSWDRGGSGYTF TGTGCCAGCAGCTGGGACAGGGGAGGAAGTGGCTACACCTTC
TRBJ2-7 NA NA TRBV9 CASSPPGDYEQYF TGTGCCAGCAGCCCCCCAGGGGACTACGAGCAGTACTTC
TRBJ2-2 NA NA TRBV18 CASSPQRASNTGELFF TGTGCCAGCTCACCACAGCGGGCCTCGAACACCGGGGAGCTGTTTTTT
TRBJ1-1 few TRBD1 TRBV7-9 CASSSSTGSTEAFF TGTGCCAGCAGCTCATCGACAGGGAGCACTGAAGCTTTCTTT
TRBJ2-3 NA TRBD1 TRBV9 CASSLTLGQSTDTQYF TGTGCCAGCAGCTTAACATTGGGACAGAGCACAGATACGCAGTATTTT
TRBJ2-5 NA TRBD2 TRBV5-1 CASSAMTSGQETQYF TGCGCCAGCAGCGCTATGACTAGCGGCCAAGAGACCCAGTACTTC
TRBJ2-7 NA NA TRBV29-1 CSVLQGYEQYF TGCAGCGTTTTACAGGGTTACGAGCAGTACTTC
TRBJ1-6 few TRBD1 TRBV7-2 CASSPLLGQGLKSPLHF TGTGCCAGCAGCCCATTGCTCGGACAGGGGTTAAAATCACCCCTCCACTTT
TRBJ1-5 NA TRBD1 TRBV4-3 CASSRNKGAYQPQHF TGCGCCAGCAGCCGTAATAAGGGGGCCTATCAGCCCCAGCATTTT
TRBJ2-1 NA NA TRBV7-6 CASSLDGGYYNEQFF TGTGCCAGCAGCTTAGATGGAGGTTACTACAATGAGCAGTTCTTC
TRBJ2-7 once NA TRBV6-5 CASSNQGYEQYF TGTGCCAGCAGCAACCAGGGTTACGAGCAGTACTTC
TRBJ2-7 NA TRBD1 TRBV3-1/TRBV3-2 CASSQGDRVHEQYF TGTGCCAGCAGCCAAGGGGACAGGGTCCACGAGCAGTACTTC
TRBJ2-2 NA NA TRBV20-1 CSTRRAGELFF TGCAGTACCAGGCGCGCCGGGGAGCTGTTTTTT
TRBJ2-3 NA TRBD2 TRBV7-8 CASSLQREYKYF TGTGCCAGCAGCTTACAGCGGGAGTATAAGTATTTT
TRBJ2-1 NA TRBD1 TRBV7-2 CASSLLRGTGRRDEQFF TGTGCCAGCAGCTTACTCCGCGGGACAGGGAGACGAGATGAGCAGTTCTTC
TRBJ1-3 once TRBD1 TRBV27 CASSLSGTGTGNTIYF TGTGCCAGCAGTTTATCGGGGACAGGGACTGGAAACACCATATATTTT
TRBJ1-3 NA NA TRBV27 CASSLNGAGNTIYF TGTGCCAGCAGTTTAAATGGAGCTGGAAACACCATATATTTT
TRBJ1-2 NA TRBD1 TRBV7-9 CASSPQQGAVTF TGTGCCAGCAGCCCTCAGCAGGGGGCCGTCACCTTC
TRBJ2-2 NA TRBD2 TRBV7-2 CASELAGGFGELFF TGTGCCAGCGAACTAGCGGGAGGATTCGGGGAGCTGTTTTTT
TRBJ1-2 NA NA TRBV6-4 CASSEGRGNGYTF TGTGCCAGCAGTGAAGGGAGGGGGAATGGCTACACCTTC
TRBJ1-2 NA TRBD1 TRBV29-1 CSALQGDYGYTF TGCAGCGCCCTACAGGGGGACTATGGCTACACCTTC
TRBJ1-2 NA NA TRBV6-5 CASRDRTHYGYTF TGTGCCAGCAGAGACAGAACCCATTATGGCTACACCTTC
TRBJ1-1 NA TRBD1 TRBV3-1/TRBV3-2 CASGRGRGRYTEAFF TGTGCCAGCGGCAGGGGGCGAGGAAGGTACACTGAAGCTTTCTTT
TRBJ1-3 NA NA TRBV28 CASSDGGTGNTIYF TGTGCCAGCAGTGACGGGGGGACTGGAAACACCATATATTTT
TRBJ1-1 NA NA TRBV5-1 CASSPVDSAYEAFF TGCGCCAGCAGCCCCGTGGACAGCGCCTATGAAGCTTTCTTT
TRBJ1-2 NA NA TRBV18 CASSQALGDRFNYGYTF TGTGCCAGCTCGCAAGCGCTAGGAGACAGATTTAACTATGGCTACACCTTC
TRBJ1-1 NA TRBD1 TRBV4-1 CASSQTRGDTEAFF TGCGCCAGCAGCCAAACCAGGGGGGACACTGAAGCTTTCTTT
TRBJ2-7 NA TRBD2 TRBV6-5 CASSLTSGSSYEQYF TGTGCCAGCAGTCTAACTAGCGGGAGCTCCTACGAGCAGTACTTC
TRBJ1-4 NA TRBD1 TRBV3-1/TRBV3-2 CASSRSRDRGHATNEKLFF TGTGCCAGCAGCCGTTCCCGGGACAGGGGGCATGCAACTAATGAAAAACTGTTTTTT